Listed here are 4 T cell receptor beta chains from one sample, sequenced in a study of CD8 T cells in Susac syndrome. An amount of RNA that ranged from roughly 0.45 to 1 ug was reverse transcribed with random hexamers. TCRdb independently ran MiXCR on the immunoSEQ multiplex PCR reads; one entry per CDR3 protein. The sample gives 200,000 to 300,000 distinct CDR3 sequences, around 93% of which show up once; approximately 0.07% is in the top ten. Sequenced material: CD4+ T cells from PBMCs. The origin of the receptors is a human donor with multiple sclerosis.

The rearrangement joins TRBV6-1 to TRBJ1-4; possible D gene TRBD1, 5 bases. Deletions cut 8 bases from V and 10 bases from J, with 11 bases between. In germline, CDR1 is MNHNS, CDR2 SASEGT. The CDR3 extends over 11 amino acids. CDR3 amino acids: CASVGTVKLFF. As DNA, the CDR3 is TGTGCCAGCGTAGGGACGGTAAAACTGTTTTTT.

In regard to this clonotype: The junction does not match germline at one end; this may be a read error. The CDR3 sequence is CVSSQPTGKAGELFF. CDR3 sequence (DNA): TGTGTCAGCAGCCAACCGACAGGGAAAGCCGGGGAGCTGTTTTTT. The chain has TRBV3-1 and TRBJ2-2; 7 bases align to TRBD1. CDR3 length: 15 residues. Germline V CDR1 and CDR2: LGHDT, YNNKEL (reference sequence).

V is TRBV19 and J is TRBJ2-2; tentatively, D is TRBD1 or TRBD2 (5 bases each). With 5 bases removed from V and 2 bases from J, the gap between germline ends came to 15 bases. CDR1 and CDR2 from the germline V gene are LNHDA and SQIVND (reference sequence). There are 16 residues in the CDR3. The CDR3, as DNA: TGTGCCAGTAGTTTACTCTACCGGGACAACACCGGGGAGCTGTTTTTT. Translated, it gives CASSLLYRDNTGELFF.

This clonotype has a handful of counts. V gene TRBV7-9 combines with J gene TRBJ1-1; the D gene is possibly TRBD1 (6 bases). The V gene's germline CDR1 is SEHNR and CDR2 FQNEAQ (reference sequence). The CDR3 runs to 14 residues. V lost 5 bases and J lost 0, with 10 bases in between. Here the CDR3 DNA reads TGTGCCAGCAGCCACAGGGACATGAACACTGAAGCTTTCTTT. Residues: CASSHRDMNTEAFF.